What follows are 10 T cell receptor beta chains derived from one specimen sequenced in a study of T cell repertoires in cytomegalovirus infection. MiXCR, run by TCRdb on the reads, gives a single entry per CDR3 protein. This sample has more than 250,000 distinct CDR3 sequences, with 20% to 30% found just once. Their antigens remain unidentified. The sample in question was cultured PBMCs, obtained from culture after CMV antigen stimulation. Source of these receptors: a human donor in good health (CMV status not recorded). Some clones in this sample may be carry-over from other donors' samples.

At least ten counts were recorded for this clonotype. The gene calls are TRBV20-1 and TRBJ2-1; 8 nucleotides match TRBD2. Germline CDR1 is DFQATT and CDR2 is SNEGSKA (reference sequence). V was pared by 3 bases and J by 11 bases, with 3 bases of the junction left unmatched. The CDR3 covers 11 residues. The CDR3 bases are TGCAGTGCTAGCGGGAGGGCGCAGCAGTTCTTC. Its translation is CSASGRAQQFF.

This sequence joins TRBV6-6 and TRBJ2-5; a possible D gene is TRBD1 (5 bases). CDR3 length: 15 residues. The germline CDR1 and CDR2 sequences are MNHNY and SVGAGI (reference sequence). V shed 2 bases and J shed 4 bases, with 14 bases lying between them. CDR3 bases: TGTGCCAGCAGTTACGTCCAGGGCTCATCAGAGACCCAGTACTTC. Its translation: CASSYVQGSSETQYF.

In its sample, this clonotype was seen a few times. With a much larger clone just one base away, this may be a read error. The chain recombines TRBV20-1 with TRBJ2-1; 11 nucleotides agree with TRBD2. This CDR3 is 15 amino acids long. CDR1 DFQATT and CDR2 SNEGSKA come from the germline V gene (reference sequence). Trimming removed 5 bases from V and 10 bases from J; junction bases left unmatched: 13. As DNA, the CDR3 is TGCAGTGCTGAACTCTTGGGACTAGCGGAAGAAGAGCAGTTCTTC. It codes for CSAELLGLAEEEQFF.

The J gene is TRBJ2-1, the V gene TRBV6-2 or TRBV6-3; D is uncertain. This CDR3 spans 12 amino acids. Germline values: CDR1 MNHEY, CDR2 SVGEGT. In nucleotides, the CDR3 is TGTAACAGCCGTGACCTGGGAAATGAGCAGTTCTTC. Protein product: CNSRDLGNEQFF.

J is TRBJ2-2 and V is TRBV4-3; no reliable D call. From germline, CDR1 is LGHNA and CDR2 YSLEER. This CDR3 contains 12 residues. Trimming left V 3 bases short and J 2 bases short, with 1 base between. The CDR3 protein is CASSHNTGELFF. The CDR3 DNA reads TGCGCCAGCAGCCACAACACCGGGGAGCTGTTTTTT.

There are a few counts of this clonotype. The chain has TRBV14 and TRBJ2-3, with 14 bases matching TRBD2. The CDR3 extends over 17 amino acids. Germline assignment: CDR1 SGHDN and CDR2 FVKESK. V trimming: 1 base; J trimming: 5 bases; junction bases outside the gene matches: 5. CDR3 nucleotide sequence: TGTGCCAGCAGCCAAGCGGGACTAGCGGGAGTCGAAGATACGCAGTATTTT. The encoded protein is CASSQAGLAGVEDTQYF.

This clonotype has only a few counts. CDR3 residues: CASGGSGPYNEQFF. The DNA of the CDR3 is TGTGCCAGCGGAGGTAGCGGGCCTTACAATGAGCAGTTCTTC. The chain recombines TRBV28 with TRBJ2-1; TRBD2 aligns across 7 bases. This CDR3 has 14 amino acids. The V gene's germline CDR1 is MDHEN and CDR2 SYDVKM. V dropped 8 bases and J dropped 4; count of bases not matched to a gene: 8.

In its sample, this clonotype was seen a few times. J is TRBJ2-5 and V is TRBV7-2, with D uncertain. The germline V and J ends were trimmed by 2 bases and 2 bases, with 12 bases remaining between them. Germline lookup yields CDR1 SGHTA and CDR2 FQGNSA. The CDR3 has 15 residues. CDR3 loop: CASSLFPSGQETQYF. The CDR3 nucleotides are TGTGCCAGCAGCTTATTTCCCTCCGGTCAAGAGACCCAGTACTTC.

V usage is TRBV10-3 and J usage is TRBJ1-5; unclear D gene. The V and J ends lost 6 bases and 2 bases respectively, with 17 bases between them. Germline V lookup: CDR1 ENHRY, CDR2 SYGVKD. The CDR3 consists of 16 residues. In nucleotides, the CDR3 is TGTGCCATCAGAAGCACAGAGTGGGTTTGCAATCAGCCCCAGCATTTT. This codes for CAIRSTEWVCNQPQHF.

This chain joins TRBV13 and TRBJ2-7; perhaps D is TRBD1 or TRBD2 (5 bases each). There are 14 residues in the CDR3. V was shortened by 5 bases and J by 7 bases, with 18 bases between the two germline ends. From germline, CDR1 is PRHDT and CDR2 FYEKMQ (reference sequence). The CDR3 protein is CASSLLTGTGEQYV. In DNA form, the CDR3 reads TGTGCCAGCAGCCTCCTGACCGGGACCGGGGAGCAGTACGTC.